One T cell receptor (beta chain) is described in this entry. Original data processing: From reference gene primer amplification, estimates of nucleated cell counts were derived. Generated by immunoSEQ multiplex PCR, the TCRdb table keeps only in-frame clones and is missing some. V and J calls and clone size follow that table, whereas D and trimming were derived from the DNA. The top ten clones hold about 7% of a sample with 150,000 to 200,000 clones, more than 85% of them seen once. This entry comes from a study of blood T cell repertoires in COVID-19. Study-level background: Sources were T cells, B-cell-depleted T cells, or PBMCs; the material itself was cDNA or gDNA.

Adults between about 18 and 95 years of age took part from more than 20 US areas. Symptom resolution, clearance, or two negative PCRs marked the recovered donors of Cohort 3. CDR1 is GTSNPN, CDR2 SVGIG, per germline (reference sequence). The CDR3 contains 14 residues. Germline trimming cut 2 bases from V and 3 bases from J; bases unmatched to any gene: 4. The V and J genes are TRBV30 and TRBJ2-3; 8 positions match TRBD1. Input material: PBMCs or T cells enriched from blood (not recorded which). The receptor was derived from a woman aged 45-65 years who had recovered from COVID-19. The CDR3 sequence is CAWSFTGGTDTQYF. In DNA, the CDR3 is TGTGCCTGGAGTTTCACAGGGGGGACAGATACGCAGTATTTT.